This section outlines one T cell receptor beta chain sequence together with its context. This specimen comes from a study of T cell changes during pregnancy in multiple sclerosis. Produced via immunoSEQ multiplex PCR; TCRdb's table is partial and in-frame only. The table shows over 85,000 clones, with approximately 89% occurring only once. V was clipped by 5 bases and J by 1 base; unmatched bases: 4. Per germline, CDR1 SGHVS and CDR2 FNYEAQ. The CDR3 runs 14 residues. This specimen was peripheral blood, taken in the first trimester of pregnancy. The receptor comes from a female donor in good health, enrolled as a control in a pregnancy study. V is TRBV7-6 and J is TRBJ1-1, with 7 positions matching TRBD1. The CDR3 nucleotides read TGTGCCAGCAGCGCGGGACAGCAGAACACTGAAGCTTTCTTT. Protein product: CASSAGQQNTEAFF.